This T cell receptor beta chain originates from a study of blood T cell repertoires in COVID-19. The CDR3 has 13 amino acids. J gave up 5 bases and V 5 bases, and 1 base lay outside the gene matches. Germline CDR1 and CDR2: SGHTA and FQGTGA. Assay: immunoSEQ multiplex PCR; the TCRdb copy retains only in-frame clones and omits some. The sample holds 130,000 to 150,000 clones; 85% to 90% are singletons and the top ten take approximately 35%. The sequence was obtained from a man in his fifties or sixties who had recovered from COVID-19. This sequence joins TRBV7-3 and TRBJ2-3; 10 bases line up with TRBD2. The source material was peripheral blood. CDR3 sequence (DNA): TGTGCCAGCAGCCCTAGCGGGGGAGATACGCAGTATTTT. Amino acids: CASSPSGGDTQYF.